The 22 T cell receptor beta chains presented below share a single source sample, sequenced in a study of T cells in Graves' hyperthyroidism and ophthalmopathy. Amplification targeted TCR beta CDR3 regions from RNA transcripts. During a first-round RT-PCR of the TCR CDR3, the HTBI primer set was used. TCRdb called the multiplex PCR reads again in MiXCR, with one record for every CDR3 protein. The sample has hundreds of thousands of distinct CDR3 sequences, approximately 44% seen once. Specimen: peripheral blood or thyroid tissue (not recorded which). The receptor set was obtained from a woman under 30 with Graves' hyperthyroidism.

To note about this clonotype: The junction shows a germline mismatch at one end, possibly a read error. V usage is TRBV7-2 and J usage is TRBJ1-4; no reliable D call. The CDR3 loop spans 14 amino acids. Germline-derived CDR1 and CDR2 are SGHTA and FQGNSA. The CDR3 spells CASTPFATNEKLLF. CDR3 nucleotides: TGTGCCAGCACCCCCTTTGCAACTAATGAAAAACTGCTTTTT.

The count of this clonotype is one. Compared with germline, one end of the junction differs, possibly owing to a read error. This rearrangement joins TRBV24-1 to TRBJ2-6; D not resolved. From germline, CDR1 is KGHDR and CDR2 SFDVKD. This CDR3 has 19 amino acids. The CDR3 bases are TGTACCACCAGTGATTCCAAGGGAAGGGCCGACTCTGGGGCCAACGTCCTGACTTTC. It is translated as CTTSDSKGRADSGANVLTF.

This chain joins TRBV7-2 and TRBJ1-3; D unclear. The length of the CDR3 is 15 residues. Germline-derived CDR1 and CDR2 are SGHTA and FQGNSA. The V end was cut by 1 base, the J end by 4 bases, with 11 bases between. CDR3 bases: TGTGCCAGCAGCTTAGTAAGTTCGGCAGGAAACACCATATATTTT. Protein sequence: CASSLVSSAGNTIYF.

This chain joins TRBV29-1 and TRBJ2-7; the D gene is possibly TRBD2 (6 bases). Per germline, CDR1 SQVTM and CDR2 ANQGSEA. Between the trimmed V and J ends, which lost 7 bases and 3 bases, there was a span of 13 bases. The CDR3 spans 12 residues. The CDR3 bases are TGCAGCGCAGCCGGGAGTCTCTACGAGCAGTACTTC. Its protein product is CSAAGSLYEQYF.

CDR3 in DNA: TGTGCCAGCAGTGAAGAGGATTTTTACGAGCAGTACTTC. Its protein product is CASSEEDFYEQYF. The rearrangement uses TRBV2 and TRBJ2-7; no reliable D call. CDR3 size: 13 residues. Germline assignment: CDR1 SNHLY and CDR2 FYNNEI. V gave up 1 base and J gave up 4 bases, with 8 bases separating them.

This clonotype was counted at least ten times. The chain couples TRBV7-2 to TRBJ2-7, with D tentatively TRBD2 (6 bases). V lost 6 bases to trimming and J lost 3 bases, with 12 bases between them. The CDR3 has 13 residues. Germline V gene lookup returns CDR1 SGHTA and CDR2 FQGNSA. This CDR3 is CASSSVGLYEQYF. In DNA, the CDR3 is TGTGCCAGCAGTTCGGTGGGACTCTACGAGCAGTACTTC.

This clonotype was seen only a few times. This chain connects TRBV10-3 to TRBJ1-4; D is ambiguous. In germline, CDR1 is ENHRY, CDR2 SYGVKD. V was pared by 3 bases and J by 10 bases, with 0 bases between. The CDR3 totals 9 residues. In nucleotides, the CDR3 is TGTGCCATCAGTGAAAAACTGTTTTTT. This gives the protein CAISEKLFF.

The rearrangement links TRBV15 to TRBJ1-1; 9 bases map to TRBD1. Germline CDR1 is LNHNV and CDR2 is YYDKDF (reference sequence). V lost 6 bases and J lost 5; bases outside the gene matches: 13. This CDR3 spans 16 amino acids. The CDR3 reads CATRSTVQGAVTEAFF. CDR3 sequence (DNA): TGTGCCACCAGAAGCACCGTACAGGGGGCCGTAACTGAAGCTTTCTTT.

V is TRBV10-3 and J is TRBJ2-2; D possibly corresponds to TRBD2 (6 bases). V lost 3 bases and J 8 bases, leaving 22 bases between the germline ends. This CDR3 is built from 17 residues. Per the germline V gene, CDR1 is ENHRY and CDR2 is SYGVKD. The CDR3 DNA sequence: TGTGCCATCAGTGACCCTGACCGCGGGGATTCCACTGGGGAGCTGTTTTTT. It encodes CAISDPDRGDSTGELFF.

Points on this clonotype: Because it lacks the conserved phenylalanine or tryptophan at the end, this CDR3 is likely a read error. In DNA, the CDR3 is TGTGCCAGCAGTCCCGCCGTGTGGCAGCCCCAGCATCTT. Translated: CASSPAVWQPQHL. The chain has TRBV25-1 and TRBJ1-5; D unresolved. Germline-derived CDR1 and CDR2 are MGHDK and SYGVNS. This CDR3 comprises 13 residues. The germline V and J ends were trimmed by 5 bases and 7 bases, with 12 bases remaining between them.

The rearrangement joins TRBV12-3 or TRBV12-4 to TRBJ1-1; 12 bases map to TRBD1. The CDR3 length is 15 residues. Trimming removed 6 bases from V and 0 bases from J; junction bases left unmatched: 2. CDR3 DNA sequence: TGTGCCAGCAGGGGACAGGGGGCGATGAACACTGAAGCTTTCTTT. Amino acid sequence: CASRGQGAMNTEAFF.

This clonotype was detected only a few times. This chain joins TRBV20-1 and TRBJ1-5; D gene ambiguous. Trimming cost V 3 bases and J 2 bases, with 11 bases left between them. This CDR3 comprises 14 residues. The germline gives CDR1 DFQATT, CDR2 SNEGSKA (reference sequence). The CDR3 protein is CSASSPLGNQPQHF. CDR3 sequence (DNA): TGCAGTGCTAGTTCCCCCTTGGGCAATCAGCCCCAGCATTTT.

In the case of this clonotype: A much larger clone lies one base from this, so it may be a read error. The rearrangement uses TRBV20-1 and TRBJ2-7, with TRBD2 as a possible D gene (6 bases). Germline values: CDR1 DFQATT, CDR2 SNEGSKA (reference sequence). The CDR3 length is 13 residues. CDR3 in DNA: TGCAGTGCCAGCCGGGACTCCAGCTACGAGCAGTGCTTC. Its protein product is CSASRDSSYEQCF.

This clonotype was found a few times. The chain is built from TRBV6-1 and TRBJ1-3; D unresolved. This CDR3 spans 16 amino acids. CDR1 and CDR2 from the germline V gene are MNHNS and SASEGT. Trimming stripped 0 bases from V and 0 bases from J, with 9 bases between. The chain's CDR3 is CASSEAYRHSGNTIYF. The CDR3 DNA reads TGTGCCAGCAGTGAAGCGTACAGACACTCTGGAAACACCATATATTTT.

Only one count was recorded for this clonotype. This rearrangement joins TRBV25-1 to TRBJ2-7; 7 bases line up with TRBD1. CDR1 MGHDK and CDR2 SYGVNS come from the germline V gene. With V trimmed by 5 bases and J by 6 bases, 10 bases remained unmatched. The CDR3 sequence is 14 residues long. For the CDR3, the DNA is TGTGCCAGCAGTTTAACGGGACCAGGGGGCGAGCAGTACTTC. Its translation: CASSLTGPGGEQYF.

This clonotype was seen only a few times. The chain uses TRBV7-3 and TRBJ1-1; D uncertain. Germline CDR1 reads SGHTA; CDR2 reads FQGTGA. This CDR3 is built from 13 residues. The germline V and J ends were trimmed by 6 bases and 6 bases, with 14 bases remaining between them. In nucleotides, the CDR3 is TGTGCCAGCAGTTTTAACGTGGGCGCTGAAGCTTTCTTT. Protein: CASSFNVGAEAFF.

This clonotype was counted ten times or more. The chain carries TRBV24-1 and TRBJ1-2; TRBD1 aligns across 7 bases. V was clipped by 4 bases and J by 4 bases; unmatched bases: 8. Germline CDR1 reads KGHDR; CDR2 reads SFDVKD. CDR3 length: 15 residues. The DNA for the CDR3 is TGTGCCACCAGTGACTCGACAGGGAATCTCTATGGCTACACCTTC. The encoded protein is CATSDSTGNLYGYTF.

This clonotype has just a few counts. J is TRBJ1-2 and V is TRBV19; TRBD1 is a possible D gene (5 bases). The CDR3 sequence is 14 residues long. The ends were cut back, 4 bases at V and 5 bases at J, with 14 bases in the middle. CDR1 and CDR2 (germline): LNHDA, SQIVND (reference sequence). The CDR3 sequence: CASSRPGPRYGYTF. Here the CDR3 DNA reads TGTGCCAGTAGTAGGCCAGGGCCCCGGTATGGCTACACCTTC.

The V call is TRBV2, the J call TRBJ1-1; the D is unclear. The germline gives CDR1 SNHLY, CDR2 FYNNEI. The CDR3 has 13 amino acids. V lost 10 bases and J lost 2, with 14 bases in between. The CDR3 DNA reads TGTGCCAACAAAATGGTGGTCAACACTGAAGCTTTCTTT. Amino acid sequence: CANKMVVNTEAFF. The variable domain in full, with the rest retrieved from reference TRBV2 and TRBJ1-1, is EPEVTQTPSHQVTQMGQEVILRCVPISNHLYFYWYRQILGQKVEFLVSFYNNEISEKSEIFDDQFSVERPDGSNFTLKIRSTKLEDSAMYFCANKMVVNTEAFFGQGTRLTVV.

The rearrangement joins TRBV25-1 to TRBJ1-1; a weak D match, TRBD1 (6 bases). CDR3 length equals 15 residues. CDR1 and CDR2 (germline): MGHDK, SYGVNS. V lost 4 bases and J 3 bases, leaving 15 bases between the germline ends. In nucleotides, the CDR3 is TGTGCCAGCAGTGCGGAGGAGGGGGAGGACACTGAAGCTTTCTTT. Protein product: CASSAEEGEDTEAFF.

About this clonotype: The junction departs from the called germline gene at one end, perhaps through a read error. V gene TRBV25-1 combines with J gene TRBJ1-5, with D uncertain. Germline V gives CDR1 MGHDK, CDR2 SYGVNS. The CDR3 loop spans 12 amino acids. The CDR3 protein is CASRESGPPLHF. CDR3 DNA: TGTGCCAGCAGGGAATCCGGGCCGCCACTGCATTTT.

The chain joins TRBV20-1 to TRBJ2-7; TRBD1 matches 7 bases. The CDR3 sequence is 13 residues long. With 6 bases clipped from V and 0 bases from J, the junction kept 5 bases outside the gene matches. The germline V gene encodes CDR1 DFQATT and CDR2 SNEGSKA (reference sequence). The CDR3 loop reads CSARGQNSYEQYF. CDR3 coding DNA: TGCAGTGCGAGGGGACAGAACTCCTACGAGCAGTACTTC.